Each of the 3 T cell receptor beta chains below was sequenced from the same sample in a study of blood T cell repertoires in COVID-19 (TCRdb year 2020). The receptor library was made with the immunoSEQ multiplex PCR assay. Imported from immuneACCESS, the table was reduced by TCRdb to in-frame sequences with V and J called. These copies leave out some clones; in studies compared against another copy, an unresolved V gene accounts for under half, and the cause of the remainder is not known. Present in this sample are some 270,000 clones, approximately 88% of which were seen just once. 2.5% to 3.5% of the sample goes to the ten largest clones. The sequencing input was PBMCs or T cells enriched from blood (not recorded which). The source is a woman aged 40 to 49 who had been exposed to COVID-19.

The chain uses TRBV13 and TRBJ2-2; 10 positions match TRBD2. The CDR3 sequence is 16 residues long. V trimming: 3 bases; J trimming: 5 bases; junction bases outside the gene matches: 6. CDR1 and CDR2 from the germline V gene are PRHDT and FYEKMQ (reference sequence). The CDR3 spells CASSLRLAGVTGELFF. Written as DNA, the CDR3 is TGTGCCAGCAGCTTGCGTCTAGCGGGAGTTACCGGGGAGCTGTTTTTT.

The CDR3 region is CASSYRGPYNEQFF. The CDR3 region has the DNA TGTGCCAGCAGTTATCGCGGGCCTTACAATGAGCAGTTCTTC. The chain couples TRBV6-5 to TRBJ2-1; a possible D gene is TRBD2 (5 bases). This CDR3 region has 14 residues. V was pared by 3 bases and J by 4 bases, with 10 bases between. Germline CDR1 reads MNHEY; CDR2 reads SVGAGI.

The J gene is TRBJ1-5, the V gene TRBV27; 7 bases match TRBD1. Germline CDR1 and CDR2: MNHEY and SMNVEV (reference sequence). CDR3 length equals 15 residues. Germline trimming cut 3 bases from V and 6 bases from J; bases unmatched to any gene: 8. The CDR3 here is CASSFEGALGQPQHF. The CDR3 nucleotides are TGTGCCAGCAGTTTCGAGGGGGCGCTTGGTCAGCCCCAGCATTTT.